The 32 T cell receptor beta chains given below trace back to one sample, sequenced in a study of shared clonotypes between healthy human individuals. Sequenced by immunoSEQ multiplex PCR; TCRdb stores in-frame clones only, minus some. The sample carries hundreds of thousands of clones, 90% to 97% recorded once. Sequencing was performed on naive CD4+ T cells sorted from blood. Subset in this sample: CD45RA+ positively selected. The receptors were gathered from a woman in her 30s in good health.

This chain links TRBV6-5 with TRBJ2-7, with D possibly TRBD1 on 6 matching bases. This CDR3 comprises 16 residues. Trimming removed 1 base from V and 6 bases from J, with 19 bases in between. Germline V gene lookup returns CDR1 MNHEY and CDR2 SVGAGI. The CDR3 bases are TGTGCCAGCAGTTACTTATTCGGGCAGGGGCTAGGCGAGCAGTACTTC. Amino acid sequence: CASSYLFGQGLGEQYF.

V and J are TRBV2 and TRBJ2-1; 9 positions agree with TRBD2. The CDR3 contains 15 residues. After removal of 4 bases from V and 3 bases from J, the junction contained 4 bases not matched to a gene. Germline assignment: CDR1 SNHLY and CDR2 FYNNEI. The CDR3 DNA is TGTGCCAGCAGTGTTCAGCGGGAGGACTACAATGAGCAGTTCTTC. Encoded protein: CASSVQREDYNEQFF.

This rearrangement joins TRBV13 to TRBJ2-5, with TRBD2 as a possible D gene (6 bases). Trimming took off 4 bases at V and 3 bases at J, with 12 bases between the two ends. Germline CDR1 is PRHDT and CDR2 is FYEKMQ (reference sequence). The CDR3 length is 14 residues. The CDR3 coding sequence is TGTGCCAGCAGCTACCGGGGACTGGAAGAGACCCAGTACTTC. It translates to CASSYRGLEETQYF.

This chain joins TRBV18 and TRBJ2-2, with unresolved D. This CDR3 contains 15 residues. V shed 1 base and J shed 1 base, with 7 bases lying between them. CDR1 is KGHSH, CDR2 LQKENI, per germline. CDR3 DNA sequence: TGTGCCAGCTCACCACTCGGCAGGAACACCGGGGAGCTGTTTTTT. It translates to CASSPLGRNTGELFF.

The chain carries TRBV18 and TRBJ1-2; 8 nucleotides agree with TRBD1. There are 17 residues in the CDR3. V was clipped by 5 bases and J by 1 base; unmatched bases: 12. Germline V gene lookup returns CDR1 KGHSH and CDR2 LQKENI. In DNA, the CDR3 is TGTGCCAGCTCAGCTAAGGCCGGCAGGGGGCTTAACTATGGCTACACCTTC. It specifies CASSAKAGRGLNYGYTF.

V usage is TRBV7-9 and J usage is TRBJ1-5; D might be TRBD1 (5 bases). Germline CDR1 reads SEHNR; CDR2 reads FQNEAQ (reference sequence). The CDR3 consists of 15 residues. The germline V and J ends were trimmed by 1 base and 7 bases, with 14 bases remaining between them. CDR3 DNA: TGTGCCAGCAGCTTAGACGGCAGGGTAGGGCAGCCCCAGCATTTT. The encoded protein is CASSLDGRVGQPQHF.

The J gene is TRBJ2-3, the V gene TRBV28; 9 bases align to TRBD2. The V gene end was trimmed by 7 bases and the J gene end by 3 bases; junction bases not matched to a gene: 14. The germline CDR1 and CDR2 sequences are MDHEN and SYDVKM. CDR3 length equals 17 residues. The CDR3 protein is CASIPLPASGITDTQYF. CDR3 bases: TGTGCCAGCATCCCTCTCCCGGCTAGCGGGATTACAGATACGCAGTATTTT.

Only a few counts were recorded for this clone. CDR3 loop: CASSLGDRGLTQHF. The DNA for the CDR3 is TGTGCCAGCAGCCTTGGGGACCGAGGCCTCACCCAGCATTTT. This chain uses TRBV7-9 with TRBJ1-5, with TRBD1 as a possible D gene (5 bases). The germline gives CDR1 SEHNR, CDR2 FQNEAQ (reference sequence). Trimming removed 5 bases at V and 11 bases at J, with 19 bases between. The CDR3 is 14 amino acids.

This sequence joins TRBV5-5 and TRBJ2-5; 14 nucleotides line up with TRBD2. There are 15 residues in the CDR3. With 2 bases clipped from V and 4 bases from J, the junction kept 1 base outside the gene matches. The germline V gene has CDR1 SGHKS and CDR2 YYEKEE (reference sequence). The DNA of the CDR3 is TGTGCCAGCAGCTTCGGACTAGCGGGGGGAGAGACCCAGTACTTC. This codes for CASSFGLAGGETQYF.

The chain recombines TRBV29-1 with TRBJ2-1; D may be TRBD1 or TRBD2 (5 bases each). CDR1 SQVTM and CDR2 ANQGSEA come from the germline V gene. The V end was cut by 7 bases, the J end by 4 bases, with 20 bases between. The CDR3 has 15 residues. The CDR3 here is CSAQRGTSPYNEQFF. The CDR3, as DNA: TGCAGCGCCCAACGTGGGACCTCTCCTTACAATGAGCAGTTCTTC.

The chain uses TRBV5-1 and TRBJ2-6; D uncertain. The germline V and J ends were trimmed by 4 bases and 1 base, with 9 bases remaining between them. CDR1 and CDR2 from the germline V gene are SGHRS and YFSETQ. The CDR3 extends over 15 amino acids. The CDR3 region is CASSVQPSGANVLTF. Here the CDR3 DNA reads TGCGCCAGCAGCGTACAGCCTTCTGGGGCCAACGTCCTGACTTTC.

The chain is built from TRBV18 and TRBJ2-7; D might be TRBD1 or TRBD2, each matching 5 bases. Trimming stripped 4 bases from V and 3 bases from J, with 10 bases between. The CDR3 consists of 13 residues. CDR1 KGHSH and CDR2 LQKENI come from the germline V gene. This CDR3 reads CASSQGTDYEQYF. In DNA, the CDR3 is TGTGCCAGCTCACAGGGGACCGACTACGAGCAGTACTTC.

V usage is TRBV28 and J usage is TRBJ1-2; TRBD1 matches at 7 bases. V lost 6 bases and J lost 4; bases outside the gene matches: 5. Looked up from germline, CDR1 is MDHEN and CDR2 is SYDVKM. The CDR3 is 13 amino acids. CDR3 amino acids: CASSGQAPYGYTF. The CDR3 DNA reads as TGTGCCAGCAGCGGACAGGCTCCCTATGGCTACACCTTC.

The count of this clone is one. V gene TRBV5-1 combines with J gene TRBJ1-1; D remains ambiguous. Germline V CDR1 and CDR2: SGHRS, YFSETQ. V gave up 2 bases and J gave up 0 bases, with 11 bases separating them. The CDR3 length is 15 residues. CDR3 sequence (DNA): TGCGCCAGCAGCTTAGGGCAGACAATGAACACTGAAGCTTTCTTT. The encoded protein is CASSLGQTMNTEAFF.

The chain uses TRBV5-1 and TRBJ1-1, with D hard to call. The CDR3 spans 17 residues. Germline loops: CDR1 SGHRS, CDR2 YFSETQ. The V end was cut by 4 bases, the J end by 3 bases, with 22 bases between. The CDR3: CASSRNGPSETDTEAFF. The CDR3 bases are TGCGCCAGCAGCAGAAACGGGCCCTCTGAGACGGACACTGAAGCTTTCTTT.

The J gene is TRBJ2-5, the V gene TRBV19; D gene uncertain. The CDR3 runs to 14 residues. CDR1 is LNHDA and CDR2 is SQIVND in the germline V gene (reference sequence). V was pared by 5 bases and J by 6 bases, with 16 bases between. CDR3 DNA sequence: TGTGCCAGTAGTCCAACATCGGAGCAGCAGACCCAGTACTTC. Translated: CASSPTSEQQTQYF.

The chain recombines TRBV11-2 with TRBJ1-3, with TRBD1 identical over 9 bases. The CDR3 covers 15 residues. V lost 5 bases and J lost 3; bases outside the gene matches: 5. In germline, CDR1 is SGHAT, CDR2 FQNNGV. In nucleotides, the CDR3 is TGTGCCAGCAGCAGGCGGACAGGGGTTGGAAACACCATATATTTT. Its protein is CASSRRTGVGNTIYF.

The V call is TRBV28, the J call TRBJ2-7, with TRBD2 matching over 13 bases. This CDR3 has 18 amino acids. Germline V gives CDR1 MDHEN, CDR2 SYDVKM. V gave up 1 base and J gave up 2 bases; unmatched junction bases: 8. CDR3 sequence: CASSLYWTSGGKPYEQYF. CDR3 bases: TGTGCCAGCAGTTTATACTGGACTAGCGGGGGAAAGCCCTACGAGCAGTACTTC.

The chain employs TRBV18 and TRBJ2-7; D possibly matches TRBD1 or TRBD2 (6 bases each). V was cut by 2 bases and J by 1 base, with 15 bases left in between. The V gene's germline CDR1 is KGHSH and CDR2 LQKENI. There are 16 residues in the CDR3. The DNA of the CDR3 is TGTGCCAGCTCACCAGGAAAGGGGGGCGAATCCTACGAGCAGTACTTC. Encoded protein: CASSPGKGGESYEQYF.

This chain links TRBV27 with TRBJ1-2, with D perhaps matching TRBD1 (6 bases). Germline V gene sequence: CDR1 MNHEY, CDR2 SMNVEV (reference sequence). Trimming took off 6 bases at V and 4 bases at J, with 18 bases between the two ends. CDR3 length: 15 residues. The CDR3 nucleotides read TGTGCCAGCAGCCCAGATCGGGGGGGGCGCTATGGCTACACCTTC. Its translation: CASSPDRGGRYGYTF.

The chain has TRBV27 and TRBJ2-7; perhaps TRBD1 as D (6 bases). Trimming took off 0 bases at V and 5 bases at J, with 14 bases between the two ends. This CDR3 has 15 residues. Per germline, CDR1 MNHEY and CDR2 SMNVEV (reference sequence). CDR3 bases: TGTGCCAGCAGTTTATCTCGGCAGGGGTTAAACGAGCAGTACTTC. This encodes CASSLSRQGLNEQYF.

The V gene is TRBV29-1, the J gene TRBJ2-7; TRBD1 matches at 9 bases. V lost 6 bases to trimming and J lost 2 bases; unmatched junction nucleotides: 11. Germline values: CDR1 SQVTM, CDR2 ANQGSEA. The CDR3 length is 15 residues. The DNA for the CDR3 is TGCAGCGTCCCGAGACCGGGACAGGGCCCCTACGAGCAGTACTTC. This translates into CSVPRPGQGPYEQYF.

The CDR3 region is CSADSGRAGEQYF. DNA for the CDR3: TGCAGCGCCGATAGCGGGAGGGCGGGCGAGCAGTACTTC. The genes are TRBV29-1 and TRBJ2-5, with 11 positions matching TRBD2. The J call is doubtful: the DNA matches TRBJ2-7 better. Germline V gene lookup returns CDR1 SQVTM and CDR2 ANQGSEA. The CDR3 totals 13 residues.

The chain couples TRBV5-8 to TRBJ2-1; D ambiguous. V lost 5 bases, J lost 8 bases, and 20 bases lay in between. The V gene's germline CDR1 is SGHTS and CDR2 YDEGEE. The CDR3 extends over 15 amino acids. CDR3 sequence: CASRRFGSSLDEQFF. The CDR3 nucleotides are TGTGCCAGCAGGCGATTCGGGTCATCTCTTGATGAGCAGTTCTTC. Complete variable domain (other parts from reference TRBV5-8 and TRBJ2-1): EAGVTQSPTHLIKTRGQQATLRCSPISGHTSVYWYQQALGLGLQFLLWYDEGEERNRGNFPPRFSGRQFPNYSSELNVNALELEDSALYLCASRRFGSSLDEQFFGPGTRLTVL.

The chain recombines TRBV27 with TRBJ1-6; 9 bases fit TRBD1. The germline V gene encodes CDR1 MNHEY and CDR2 SMNVEV (reference sequence). The CDR3 has 16 residues. Trimming at V came to 5 bases and at J to 13 bases, leaving 15 bases not matched to a gene. The CDR3 sequence is CASSPSLGTGPLPLHF. CDR3 coding DNA: TGTGCCAGCAGTCCTTCTTTGGGGACAGGGCCCCTGCCCCTCCACTTT.

The chain recombines TRBV7-2 with TRBJ1-2, with a possible D match to TRBD1 (5 bases). CDR3 length equals 15 residues. V dropped 3 bases and J dropped 1 base, with 12 bases sitting between them. Germline V gene lookup returns CDR1 SGHTA and CDR2 FQGNSA. The chain's CDR3 is CASSFLGDGNYGYTF. DNA for the CDR3: TGTGCCAGCAGCTTTTTGGGGGACGGTAACTATGGCTACACCTTC.

This chain uses TRBV7-2 with TRBJ1-1; D not resolved. Trimming took 2 bases from V and 6 from J, leaving 10 bases between them. CDR1 and CDR2 (germline): SGHTA, FQGNSA. The CDR3 consists of 13 residues. CDR3 in amino acids: CASSLTFAPEAFF. For the CDR3, the DNA is TGTGCCAGCAGCTTAACGTTTGCCCCTGAAGCTTTCTTT.

The J gene is TRBJ1-1, the V gene TRBV11-2, with D possibly being TRBD1 (6 bases). The germline gives CDR1 SGHAT, CDR2 FQNNGV. The CDR3 is made up of 17 amino acids. V was shortened by 3 bases and J by 6 bases, with 23 bases between the two germline ends. CDR3 region: CASSFWQGRNRISEAFF. The CDR3, as DNA: TGTGCCAGCAGCTTTTGGCAGGGGAGAAATAGGATTTCTGAAGCTTTCTTT.

The chain's CDR3 is CASSLNSENYGYTF. Here the CDR3 DNA reads TGTGCCAGCAGCTTAAACTCGGAGAACTATGGCTACACCTTC. The chain is built from TRBV11-2 and TRBJ1-2; no reliable D call. The germline V gene encodes CDR1 SGHAT and CDR2 FQNNGV. The V gene lost 2 bases and the J gene lost 2 bases, with 9 bases spanning the gap. CDR3 length equals 14 residues.

V and J are TRBV15 and TRBJ1-4; 9 bases are a match to TRBD1. The CDR3 covers 16 residues. The V gene's germline CDR1 is LNHNV and CDR2 YYDKDF (reference sequence). The ends lost 0 bases at V and 7 bases at J; junction bases unmatched: 6. DNA for the CDR3: TGTGCCACCAGCAGAGATCTCAGGGACAGGGCTGAAAAACTGTTTTTT. The encoded protein is CATSRDLRDRAEKLFF.

The chain couples TRBV28 to TRBJ2-7; 7 bases line up with TRBD1. Germline assignment: CDR1 MDHEN and CDR2 SYDVKM. This CDR3 has 13 amino acids. V shed 5 bases, J shed 6 bases, and the junction held 7 bases outside the gene matches. The DNA of the CDR3 is TGTGCCAGCAGTCACGGGACAGCGGTCGAGCAGTACTTC. It codes for CASSHGTAVEQYF.

V is TRBV19 and J is TRBJ2-1, with 12 bases lining up with TRBD2. Germline loops: CDR1 LNHDA, CDR2 SQIVND (reference sequence). The V and J ends lost 1 base and 7 bases, in that order; junction bases with no gene match: 5. There are 16 residues in the CDR3. The CDR3 nucleotides read TGTGCCAGTAGTATAGGACTAGCGGGAGTATATAATGAGCAGTTCTTC. It translates to CASSIGLAGVYNEQFF. Supplemented by reference TRBV19 and TRBJ2-1, the full variable domain reads DGGITQSPKYLFRKEGQNVTLSCEQNLNHDAMYWYRQDPGQGLRLIYYSQIVNDFQKGDIAEGYSVSREKKESFPLTVTSAQKNPTAFYLCASSIGLAGVYNEQFFGPGTRLTVL.